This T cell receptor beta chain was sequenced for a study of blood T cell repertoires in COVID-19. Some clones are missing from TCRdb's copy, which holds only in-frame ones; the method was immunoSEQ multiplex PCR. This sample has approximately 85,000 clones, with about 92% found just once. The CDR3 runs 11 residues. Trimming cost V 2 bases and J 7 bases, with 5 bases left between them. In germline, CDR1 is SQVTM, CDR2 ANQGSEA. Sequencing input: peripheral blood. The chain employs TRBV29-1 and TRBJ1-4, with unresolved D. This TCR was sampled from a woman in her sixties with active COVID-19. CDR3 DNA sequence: TGCAGCGTTGAAAGACTTGAAAAACTGTTTTTT. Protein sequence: CSVERLEKLFF. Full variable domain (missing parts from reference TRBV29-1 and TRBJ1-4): SAVISQKPSRDICQRGTSLTIQCQVDSQVTMMFWYRQQPGQSLTLIATANQGSEATYESGFVIDKFPISRPNLTFSTLTVSNMSPEDSSIYLCSVERLEKLFFGSGTQLSVL.